These 24 T cell receptor beta chains were all obtained from the same sample, sequenced in a study of blood T cell repertoires in COVID-19. Libraries were prepared by immunoSEQ multiplex PCR; TCRdb keeps only in-frame clonotypes and omits some of them. The data contain approximately 330,000 clones, just under 90% of them singletons. The sequenced sample was PBMCs or T cells enriched from blood (not recorded which). Source of these receptors: a woman aged 25 to 39 who had recovered from COVID-19.

This rearrangement joins TRBV6-5 to TRBJ1-2; possible D gene TRBD1, 5 bases. The CDR3 contains 15 residues. In germline, CDR1 is MNHEY, CDR2 SVGAGI. V was shortened by 5 bases and J by 7 bases, with 20 bases between the two germline ends. CDR3 bases: TGTGCCAGCAGTAACCCCAGGGAAGTATGGGGTGGCTACACCTTC. It specifies CASSNPREVWGGYTF.

V and J are TRBV7-3 and TRBJ2-1; TRBD2 is a possible D gene (5 bases). With 1 base removed from V and 7 bases from J, the gap between germline ends came to 11 bases. CDR1 is SGHTA, CDR2 FQGTGA, per germline. The CDR3 loop spans 14 amino acids. The CDR3 sequence is CASSLIGPGNEQFF. In DNA, the CDR3 is TGTGCCAGCAGCTTAATAGGGCCGGGGAATGAGCAGTTCTTC.

The chain has TRBV6-6 and TRBJ2-3; TRBD2 matches 16 bases. V was clipped by 5 bases and J by 5 bases; unmatched bases: 7. This CDR3 comprises 17 residues. Germline V CDR1 and CDR2: MNHNY, SVGAGI (reference sequence). The CDR3 is CASSQGLAGGTGDTQYF. CDR3 bases: TGTGCCAGCAGTCAGGGACTAGCGGGAGGGACGGGAGATACGCAGTATTTT.

The genes are TRBV7-2 and TRBJ2-2; 15 bases fit TRBD2. Per germline, CDR1 SGHTA and CDR2 FQGNSA. The CDR3 is made up of 16 amino acids. Trimming at V came to 3 bases and at J to 10 bases, leaving 6 bases not matched to a gene. CDR3 sequence (DNA): TGTGCCAGCAGCTTCCGGGGACTAGCGGGAGGATTGGAGCTGTTTTTT. Its translation: CASSFRGLAGGLELFF.

The chain uses TRBV4-1 and TRBJ1-1, with D possibly TRBD1 on 5 matching bases. Trimming removed 4 bases at V and 0 bases at J, with 18 bases between. The CDR3 loop spans 17 amino acids. The germline V gene has CDR1 MGHRA and CDR2 YSYEKL. In DNA form, the CDR3 reads TGCGCCAGCAGCCGCCAGATAGGGGAATACATGAACACTGAAGCTTTCTTT. It encodes CASSRQIGEYMNTEAFF.

The rearrangement joins TRBV7-3 to TRBJ1-1; 7 bases match TRBD1. CDR1 is SGHTA, CDR2 FQGTGA, per germline. This CDR3 has 15 residues. The V segment lost 1 base and the J segment 3 bases; nucleotides outside the gene matches: 5. The CDR3 DNA follows: TGTGCCAGCAGCTTAAATAGGGGGCCATACACTGAAGCTTTCTTT. Encoded protein: CASSLNRGPYTEAFF.

CDR3 region: CSVAPYNEKLFF. The CDR3 DNA sequence: TGCAGCGTTGCCCCCTATAATGAAAAACTGTTTTTT. This chain links TRBV29-1 with TRBJ1-4; D not resolved. The CDR3 has 12 residues. V shed 4 bases and J shed 4 bases, with 7 bases lying between them. CDR1 is SQVTM and CDR2 is ANQGSEA in the germline V gene.

This chain links TRBV5-4 with TRBJ1-1; D possibly corresponds to TRBD1 (6 bases). This CDR3 has 16 residues. Per the germline V gene, CDR1 is SGHNT and CDR2 is YYREEE (reference sequence). V was trimmed by 0 bases and J by 1 base, leaving 13 bases between them. CDR3 coding DNA: TGTGCCAGCAGCTTGGCCCCGGGACAAGGGAACACTGAAGCTTTCTTT. Translated, it gives CASSLAPGQGNTEAFF.

The J gene is TRBJ1-1, the V gene TRBV2; possible D gene TRBD1, 5 bases. Trimming took 4 bases from V and 3 from J, leaving 12 bases between them. Germline V gene data show CDR1 as SNHLY and CDR2 as FYNNEI. The CDR3 runs 14 residues. CDR3 bases: TGTGCCAGCAGTGTTCGCTCCAGGGACACTGAAGCTTTCTTT. Protein product: CASSVRSRDTEAFF.

This chain joins TRBV28 and TRBJ2-5, with TRBD2 matching 12 bases. Germline values: CDR1 MDHEN, CDR2 SYDVKM. The CDR3 has 15 amino acids. The V and J ends lost 6 bases and 7 bases, in that order; junction bases with no gene match: 9. The CDR3 reads CASRGRLAGDVTQYF. CDR3 bases: TGTGCCAGCAGGGGGAGACTAGCGGGAGATGTGACCCAGTACTTC.

The chain employs TRBV29-1 and TRBJ1-5; 7 bases are a match to TRBD1. The germline V gene has CDR1 SQVTM and CDR2 ANQGSEA. Unmatched junction bases numbered 6, after V lost 5 bases and J lost 2 bases. The CDR3 length is 14 residues. For the CDR3, the DNA is TGCAGCGTTTCGGGACAGCGGGGCAATCAGCCCCAGCATTTT. Its protein product is CSVSGQRGNQPQHF.

The V gene is TRBV27, the J gene TRBJ1-6, with TRBD1 identical over 7 bases. The J segment lost 6 bases and the V segment lost 2 bases, leaving 4 bases of the junction unmatched. The CDR3 extends over 15 amino acids. The germline CDR1 and CDR2 sequences are MNHEY and SMNVEV (reference sequence). CDR3 coding DNA: TGTGCCAGCAGTTTACCCGGGACAGTTAATTCACCCCTCCACTTT. This translates into CASSLPGTVNSPLHF.

The chain carries TRBV3-1 (or the pseudogene TRBV3-2) and TRBJ1-1; unclear D gene. Germline CDR1 reads LGHDT; CDR2 reads YNNKEL (reference sequence). V gave up 4 bases and J gave up 1 base, with 7 bases separating them. The CDR3 loop spans 13 amino acids. The CDR3 spells CASSLRQNTEAFF. In DNA form, the CDR3 reads TGTGCCAGCAGCCTAAGACAGAACACTGAAGCTTTCTTT.

A remark on this clone: One junction end disagrees with the germline gene, perhaps due to a read error. The chain joins TRBV12-3 or TRBV12-4 to TRBJ1-2; unclear D gene. The CDR3 contains 13 residues. This CDR3 is CASSLGDWTLTLF. The CDR3, as DNA: TGTGCCAGCAGTTTGGGAGATTGGACCCTTACCCTGTTC.

The chain links TRBV3-1 (or the pseudogene TRBV3-2) to TRBJ1-4; 8 nucleotides match TRBD1. This CDR3 region has 14 residues. Germline-derived CDR1 and CDR2 are LGHDT and YNNKEL (reference sequence). Trimming removed 5 bases from V and 8 bases from J; junction bases left unmatched: 7. In nucleotides, the CDR3 is TGTGCCAGCAGCTTAACAGGGGGGAACGAAAAACTGTTTTTT. It yields the protein CASSLTGGNEKLFF.

The chain combines TRBV6-5 with TRBJ1-5, with D perhaps matching TRBD1 (5 bases). Trimming stripped 2 bases from V and 7 bases from J, with 18 bases between. There are 16 residues in the CDR3. In germline, CDR1 is MNHEY, CDR2 SVGAGI. This chain's CDR3 is CASSYGGSPTRQPQHF. The CDR3 DNA reads TGTGCCAGCAGTTACGGGGGGTCTCCCACTCGGCAGCCCCAGCATTTT.

This chain uses TRBV5-4 with TRBJ1-2; D unresolved. The V gene lost 0 bases and the J gene lost 7 bases, with 16 bases spanning the gap. The CDR3 covers 15 residues. The germline CDR1 and CDR2 sequences are SGHNT and YYREEE (reference sequence). CDR3 in amino acids: CASSLAGLTAGGYTF. DNA for the CDR3: TGTGCCAGCAGCTTGGCCGGCCTTACCGCGGGTGGCTACACCTTC.

The chain carries TRBV5-1 and TRBJ2-7; TRBD2 agrees at 7 bases. The CDR3 is made up of 17 amino acids. Germline loops: CDR1 SGHRS, CDR2 YFSETQ. The trim removed 1 base at V and 2 bases at J, leaving 12 bases unmatched. Here the CDR3 DNA reads TGCGCCAGCAGCTTGACAGGCGAGAAGCGGGACCCCTACGAGCAGTACTTC. Its translation is CASSLTGEKRDPYEQYF. The full variable domain, rest sourced from reference TRBV5-1 and TRBJ2-7, is KAGVTQTPRYLIKTRGQQVTLSCSPISGHRSVSWYQQTPGQGLQFLFEYFSETQRNKGNFPGRFSGRQFSNSRSEMNVSTLELGDSALYLCASSLTGEKRDPYEQYFGPGTRLTVT.

The V and J genes are TRBV19 and TRBJ1-2, with D perhaps matching TRBD1 (5 bases). Germline lookup yields CDR1 LNHDA and CDR2 SQIVND (reference sequence). V lost 7 bases, J lost 3 bases, and 9 bases lay in between. This CDR3 has 12 residues. The CDR3 nucleotides are TGTGCCAGTAAGGACAACCACTATGGCTACACCTTC. It yields the protein CASKDNHYGYTF.

The CDR3 region is CASSVRAGVDTQYF. Here the CDR3 DNA reads TGTGCCAGCAGTGTTAGGGCAGGGGTAGATACGCAGTATTTT. The gene calls are TRBV2 and TRBJ2-3; tentative D call: TRBD1 (6 bases). The CDR3 has 14 amino acids. Deletions cut 4 bases from V and 5 bases from J, with 13 bases between. CDR1 and CDR2 from the germline V gene are SNHLY and FYNNEI.

This clone was picked up one time. This rearrangement joins TRBV15 to TRBJ2-1; 12 nucleotides match TRBD2. In germline, CDR1 is LNHNV, CDR2 YYDKDF (reference sequence). The CDR3 has 19 amino acids. Trimming took 1 base from V and 4 from J; bases not matched to a gene: 11. The DNA of the CDR3 is TGTGCCACCAGCAGAGCCTCGAGGACTAGCGGGAAAGAATACAATGAGCAGTTCTTC. Protein: CATSRASRTSGKEYNEQFF.

The gene calls are TRBV15 and TRBJ2-3; 9 nucleotides agree with TRBD2. Germline CDR1 is LNHNV and CDR2 is YYDKDF (reference sequence). The CDR3 sequence is 16 residues long. The trim removed 0 bases at V and 6 bases at J, leaving 7 bases unmatched. CDR3 coding DNA: TGTGCCACCAGCAGAGATGGCGGGAGGGCCCTGGATACGCAGTATTTT. Protein sequence: CATSRDGGRALDTQYF.

The table lists this clone with a few counts. The V gene is TRBV21-1, the J gene TRBJ1-4; the D segment call TRBD1 is taken from the table without a DNA check. TRBV21-1 is assigned pseudogene status. The CDR3 has 15 amino acids. CDR3 DNA sequence: TGTGCCAGCAGCCCCAAGGACAGGGTAATGAAAAAACTGTTTTTT. This gives the protein CASSPKDRVMKKLFF.

The V gene is TRBV6-4, the J gene TRBJ1-2; 7 bases line up with TRBD1. The CDR3 covers 15 residues. Trimming at V came to 4 bases and at J to 7 bases, leaving 12 bases not matched to a gene. Germline V gives CDR1 MRHNA, CDR2 SNTAGT. The CDR3 nucleotides are TGTGCCAGCAGTGCCCAGGGACAGACTAGGAGTGGCTACACCTTC. This sequence encodes CASSAQGQTRSGYTF.